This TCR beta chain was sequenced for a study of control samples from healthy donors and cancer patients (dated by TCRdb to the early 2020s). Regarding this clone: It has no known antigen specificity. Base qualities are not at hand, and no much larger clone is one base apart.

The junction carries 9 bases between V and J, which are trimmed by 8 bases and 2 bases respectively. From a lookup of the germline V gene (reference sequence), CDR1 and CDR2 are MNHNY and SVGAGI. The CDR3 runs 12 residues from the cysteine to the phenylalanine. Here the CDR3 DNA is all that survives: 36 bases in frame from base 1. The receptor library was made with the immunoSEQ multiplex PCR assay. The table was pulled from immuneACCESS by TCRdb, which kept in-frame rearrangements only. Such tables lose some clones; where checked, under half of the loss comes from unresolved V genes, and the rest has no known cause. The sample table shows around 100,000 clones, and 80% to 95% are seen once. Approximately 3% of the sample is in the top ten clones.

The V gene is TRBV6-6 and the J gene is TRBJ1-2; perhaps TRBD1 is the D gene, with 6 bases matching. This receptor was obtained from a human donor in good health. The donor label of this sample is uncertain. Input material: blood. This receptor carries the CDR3 CASLGHNYGYTF. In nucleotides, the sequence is TGTGCCAGCCTGGGACACAACTATGGCTACACCTTC.